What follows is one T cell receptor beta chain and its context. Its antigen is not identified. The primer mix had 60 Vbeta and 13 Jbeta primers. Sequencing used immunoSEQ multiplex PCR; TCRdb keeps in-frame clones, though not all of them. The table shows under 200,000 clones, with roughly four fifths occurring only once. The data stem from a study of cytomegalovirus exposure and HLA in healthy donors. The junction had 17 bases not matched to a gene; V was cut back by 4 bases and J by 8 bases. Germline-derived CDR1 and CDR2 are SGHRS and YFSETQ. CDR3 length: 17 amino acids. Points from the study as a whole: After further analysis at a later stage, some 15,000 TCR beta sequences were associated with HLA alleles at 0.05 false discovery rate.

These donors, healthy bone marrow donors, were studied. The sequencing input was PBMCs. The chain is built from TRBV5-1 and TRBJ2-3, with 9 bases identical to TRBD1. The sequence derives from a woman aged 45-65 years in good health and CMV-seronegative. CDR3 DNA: TGCGCCAGCAGCCAGACCGGGACAGGGTTCGGGTTTGTTACGCAGTATTTT. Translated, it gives CASSQTGTGFGFVTQYF.